This T cell receptor beta chain was recorded in a study of a mutant IDH1 vaccine in newly diagnosed glioma. Across the whole study: Across weeks 1, 3, 5, 7, 11, 15, 19 and 23, patients received a vaccination each time, eight in all.

The CDR3 loop spans 16 amino acids. CDR1 SGDLS and CDR2 YYNGEE come from the germline V gene. V was cut by 0 bases and J by 0 bases, with 10 bases left in between. Notes on the study in general: Seemingly, pseudoprogression had no relation to changes in the top peripheral T cell clonotypes.

The sample's time point: week 5, during vaccination. Vaccination used 300 ug of mutant IDH1 20-mer peptide per dose, with topical imiquimod. A remark on this clone: Its matching antigen is unknown.

Measured with immunoSEQ multiplex PCR; TCRdb has only the in-frame clones, and not every one. The table shows over 30,000 clones, with roughly 56% occurring only once. The genes are TRBV9 and TRBJ1-3, with D tentatively TRBD1 (5 bases). This receptor was identified in a woman between 18 and 30 years old with glioma. The specimen comprised PBMCs, sampled from a glioma patient whose treatment included an IDH1 peptide vaccine. As DNA, the CDR3 is TGTGCCAGCAGCGTAGGGGGCAGTAACTCTGGAAACACCATATATTTT. Its protein is CASSVGGSNSGNTIYF.